Shown below are 24 T cell receptor beta chains from a single sample sequenced in a study of beta chain features in type 1 diabetes. Study-wide results and limits: TCRB CDR3 length was moderately but significantly reduced in all four CD4+ subsets of Type 1 diabetes patients.

No antigens are known for them. Reverse transcription of all isolated RNA meant that expressed TCRB transcripts were sequenced. The data were produced by immunoSEQ multiplex PCR, yet TCRdb's version contains in-frame clones alone and is incomplete. Here the sample spans about 650,000 clones, 9.5% to 15% being singletons. The sequenced sample was naive CD4+ T cells from blood. The receptors come from a man aged 25 to 40 with type 1 diabetes.

The rearrangement joins TRBV6-4 to TRBJ2-5, with D perhaps matching TRBD1 (5 bases). Looked up from germline, CDR1 is MRHNA and CDR2 is SNTAGT. The CDR3 is made up of 13 amino acids. Trimming shortened V by 2 bases and J by 5 bases, and 9 bases separated the two germline ends. CDR3 region: CASSDGAGETQYF. The CDR3 DNA is TGTGCCAGCAGTGACGGGGCAGGGGAGACCCAGTACTTC.

A few counts support this clone. The chain combines TRBV5-1 with TRBJ1-5; no clear D. In germline, CDR1 is SGHRS, CDR2 YFSETQ. CDR3 length: 15 residues. Trimming removed 3 bases from V and 4 bases from J, with 14 bases in between. The CDR3 sequence: CASSYSPAGNQPQHF. The DNA for the CDR3 is TGCGCCAGCAGCTATTCTCCGGCGGGGAATCAGCCCCAGCATTTT.

This clone was observed a handful of times. The rearrangement uses TRBV2 and TRBJ2-7; 7 nucleotides agree with TRBD1. Germline V gene lookup returns CDR1 SNHLY and CDR2 FYNNEI. CDR3 length: 14 amino acids. The V and J ends lost 7 bases and 7 bases, in that order; junction bases with no gene match: 13. As DNA, the CDR3 is TGTGCCAGCATTACGACAGGGTGGGCTCAAGAGCAGTACTTC. As protein: CASITTGWAQEQYF.

This clone was seen only a few times. V and J are TRBV10-3 and TRBJ2-3; the D gene is possibly TRBD2 (7 bases). There are 14 residues in the CDR3. Deletions cut 2 bases from V and 3 bases from J, with 9 bases between. The germline V gene encodes CDR1 ENHRY and CDR2 SYGVKD. CDR3 in amino acids: CAISEEGGTDTQYF. The CDR3 DNA sequence: TGTGCCATCAGTGAGGAGGGGGGGACAGATACGCAGTATTTT.

This clone came up a few times. The V gene is TRBV30, the J gene TRBJ2-3; D is ambiguous. Germline CDR1 reads GTSNPN; CDR2 reads SVGIG (reference sequence). Deletions cut 5 bases from V and 0 bases from J, with 6 bases between. This CDR3 has 12 amino acids. CDR3 bases: TGTGCCTGGTGTTCTAGCACAGATACGCAGTATTTT. Protein sequence: CAWCSSTDTQYF.

This clone was counted between two and nine times. The genes are TRBV25-1 and TRBJ1-2; the match to TRBD1 covers 8 bases. CDR3 length equals 15 residues. Trimming at V came to 2 bases and at J to 5 bases, leaving 7 bases not matched to a gene. Germline loops: CDR1 MGHDK, CDR2 SYGVNS. The CDR3 nucleotides are TGTGCCAGCAGTGAAACTAAGACAGGGGTGTATGGCTACACCTTC. Protein: CASSETKTGVYGYTF.

J is TRBJ2-6 and V is TRBV18; no clear D. Germline V gene data show CDR1 as KGHSH and CDR2 as LQKENI. Trimming pared 8 bases from V and 1 base from J, leaving 12 bases between. CDR3 length: 15 residues. Here the CDR3 DNA reads TGTGCCAGCGTCTTAGCCAATTCTGGGGCCAACGTCCTGACTTTC. This codes for CASVLANSGANVLTF.

This clone was picked up one time. The J gene is TRBJ2-1, the V gene TRBV5-4, with 10 bases lining up with TRBD2. CDR3 length: 15 amino acids. Trimming at V came to 5 bases and at J to 5 bases, leaving 7 bases not matched to a gene. CDR1 is SGHNT and CDR2 is YYREEE in the germline V gene (reference sequence). The CDR3 is CASRMTGLANNEQFF. CDR3 DNA sequence: TGTGCCAGCAGAATGACGGGACTAGCGAACAATGAGCAGTTCTTC. The full variable domain, its missing parts supplied by reference TRBV5-4 and TRBJ2-1, is ETGVTQSPTHLIKTRGQQVTLRCSSQSGHNTVSWYQQALGQGPQFIFQYYREEENGRGNFPPRFSGLQFPNYSSELNVNALELDDSALYLCASRMTGLANNEQFFGPGTRLTVL.

The J gene is TRBJ2-7, the V gene TRBV25-1; TRBD1 aligns across 8 bases. This CDR3 is built from 15 residues. Germline CDR1 and CDR2: MGHDK and SYGVNS. V dropped 5 bases and J dropped 5; count of bases not matched to a gene: 11. The CDR3 DNA reads TGTGCCAGCAGTAGACCCGGGACAGGTTCCCACGAGCAGTACTTC. This codes for CASSRPGTGSHEQYF.

This clone occurred a few times. The CDR3 reads CASSSQRGGSEQFF. The CDR3 nucleotides read TGTGCCAGCAGTTCCCAGCGGGGGGGAAGTGAGCAGTTCTTC. V usage is TRBV6-5 and J usage is TRBJ2-1, with 10 nucleotides matching TRBD2. CDR1 is MNHEY and CDR2 is SVGAGI in the germline V gene. The CDR3 runs 14 residues. V was clipped by 4 bases and J by 9 bases; unmatched bases: 6.

V usage is TRBV11-2 and J usage is TRBJ2-5, with D possibly TRBD1 on 5 matching bases. The CDR3 contains 12 residues. Trimming removed 8 bases from V and 4 bases from J, with 11 bases in between. Germline CDR1 reads SGHAT; CDR2 reads FQNNGV. CDR3 sequence (DNA): TGTGCCAGCTCCCAAACAGGAGAGACCCAGTACTTC. Amino acid sequence: CASSQTGETQYF.

J is TRBJ1-2 and V is TRBV4-2; a weak D match, TRBD1 (6 bases). CDR1 is LGHNA, CDR2 YNFKEQ, per germline. This CDR3 is built from 12 residues. V was cut by 5 bases and J by 9 bases, with 13 bases left in between. CDR3 coding DNA: TGTGCCAGCAGCGACTGGGGGACAAGCTACACCTTC. Translated: CASSDWGTSYTF.

V and J are TRBV30 and TRBJ1-2; D not certain. This CDR3 region has 11 residues. Germline CDR1 reads GTSNPN; CDR2 reads SVGIG (reference sequence). V lost 4 bases and J lost 7, with 10 bases in between. CDR3 nucleotides: TGTGCCTGGAACCGAGTATCTGGCTACACCTTC. The encoded protein is CAWNRVSGYTF. The full variable domain, its missing parts supplied by reference TRBV30 and TRBJ1-2, is SQTIHQWPATLVQPVGSPLSLECTVEGTSNPNLYWYRQAAGRGLQLLFYSVGIGQISSEVPQNLSASRPQDRQFILSSKKLLLSDSGFYLCAWNRVSGYTFGSGTRLTVV.

This sequence joins TRBV28 and TRBJ2-5, with D possibly matching TRBD1 (6 bases). V was clipped by 7 bases and J by 2 bases, with 17 bases between them. Per the germline V gene, CDR1 is MDHEN and CDR2 is SYDVKM. The CDR3 extends over 15 amino acids. CDR3 region: CASTTQQGSQETQYF. The CDR3 DNA reads TGTGCCAGCACCACTCAACAGGGCTCGCAAGAGACCCAGTACTTC. The full variable domain, with the rest looked up from reference TRBV28 and TRBJ2-5, is DVKVTQSSRYLVKRTGEKVFLECVQDMDHENMFWYRQDPGLGLRLIYFSYDVKMKEKGDIPEGYSVSREKKERFSLILESASTNQTSMYLCASTTQQGSQETQYFGPGTRLLVL.

Only a few counts were recorded for this clone. The gene calls are TRBV7-2 and TRBJ1-4; possibly TRBD1 for D (6 bases). The CDR3 totals 15 residues. Between the trimmed V and J ends, which lost 4 bases and 7 bases, there was a span of 16 bases. Germline V gene lookup returns CDR1 SGHTA and CDR2 FQGNSA. The CDR3 reads CASSSASGVIEKLFF. CDR3 sequence (DNA): TGTGCCAGCAGCTCAGCCTCAGGGGTTATTGAAAAACTGTTTTTT.

This clone was seen more than once but under ten times. This chain connects TRBV6-5 to TRBJ1-4; D is perhaps TRBD1 (6 bases). CDR1 is MNHEY and CDR2 is SVGAGI in the germline V gene. V was trimmed by 5 bases and J by 7 bases, leaving 11 bases between them. There are 13 residues in the CDR3. In DNA form, the CDR3 reads TGTGCCAGCAGTCGACAGGAACTTGAAAAACTGTTTTTT. Translation: CASSRQELEKLFF.

In this sample, this clone turned up a few times. The V and J genes are TRBV6-1 and TRBJ2-1; no reliable D call. This CDR3 comprises 14 residues. From germline, CDR1 is MNHNS and CDR2 SASEGT. V gave up 3 bases and J gave up 2 bases, with 8 bases separating them. The CDR3 spells CASSDMGTYNEQFF. Written as DNA, the CDR3 is TGTGCCAGCAGTGATATGGGCACCTACAATGAGCAGTTCTTC.

This clone was found a few times. V gene TRBV9 combines with J gene TRBJ2-7; TRBD1 aligns across 9 bases. Trimming took 4 bases from V and 3 from J; bases not matched to a gene: 11. The CDR3 is made up of 16 amino acids. From germline, CDR1 is SGDLS and CDR2 YYNGEE. The CDR3 coding sequence is TGTGCCAGCAGCCCGCACAGGGGGCCCTACGTCTACGAGCAGTACTTC. It encodes CASSPHRGPYVYEQYF.

The sample holds a few counts of this clone. The V gene is TRBV6-5, the J gene TRBJ2-1; 12 bases agree with TRBD2. CDR1 and CDR2 (germline): MNHEY, SVGAGI. The CDR3 covers 14 residues. The junction had 6 bases not matched to a gene; V was cut back by 8 bases and J by 7 bases. The CDR3 DNA sequence: TGTGCCAGCGGATGGACTAGCGGGGTGAATGAGCAGTTCTTC. Its protein product is CASGWTSGVNEQFF.

V usage is TRBV19 and J usage is TRBJ1-2; possibly TRBD1 for D (6 bases). V lost 4 bases, J lost 1 base, and 10 bases lay in between. The CDR3 covers 14 residues. Germline V lookup: CDR1 LNHDA, CDR2 SQIVND (reference sequence). The CDR3 is CASSTLQGNYGYTF. CDR3 DNA sequence: TGTGCCAGTAGTACTCTACAGGGTAACTATGGCTACACCTTC.

The V call is TRBV7-2, the J call TRBJ2-5, with 9 bases matching TRBD2. Trimming at V came to 11 bases and at J to 5 bases, leaving 12 bases not matched to a gene. This CDR3 is 14 amino acids long. The germline gives CDR1 SGHTA, CDR2 FQGNSA. The CDR3 spells CALARLAGPETQYF. The DNA for the CDR3 is TGTGCCCTAGCGAGGCTAGCGGGGCCGGAGACCCAGTACTTC.

In this sample, this clone turned up a few times. This rearrangement joins TRBV7-2 to TRBJ2-3, with 8 nucleotides matching TRBD1. This CDR3 contains 15 residues. From germline, CDR1 is SGHTA and CDR2 FQGNSA. Losses at the gene ends were 3 bases for V and 0 bases for J; bases not matched to a gene: 2. CDR3 sequence reads: CASSFRQGSTDTQYF. The DNA of the CDR3 is TGTGCCAGCAGCTTCCGACAGGGGAGCACAGATACGCAGTATTTT.

The DNA of the CDR3 is TGTGCCAGCAGCCGTAGCTCTGGGGCCAACGTCCTGACTTTC. It codes for CASSRSSGANVLTF. This sequence joins TRBV5-4 and TRBJ2-6; D not certain. Germline V gives CDR1 SGHNT, CDR2 YYREEE (reference sequence). CDR3 size: 14 residues. Trimming took off 4 bases at V and 0 bases at J, with 5 bases between the two ends.

The chain recombines TRBV27 with TRBJ1-6, with 8 bases that match TRBD1. Per germline, CDR1 MNHEY and CDR2 SMNVEV (reference sequence). The length of the CDR3 is 19 residues. V was pared by 5 bases and J by 4 bases, with 16 bases of the junction left unmatched. As DNA, the CDR3 is TGTGCCAGCAGTACCCTAAGTGGACAGGGCCTAGATTATAATTCACCCCTCCACTTT. It codes for CASSTLSGQGLDYNSPLHF.